What follows is one T cell receptor beta chain and its context. This could be a read error, since a much larger clone is one nucleotide away. Then a second PCR, running roughly 7 to 11 cycles, was carried out with a sample-barcoded 5' primer and a J-beta primer mix. TCRdb ran MiXCR on the 5' RACE reads and lists one entry per CDR3 protein. In the table there are 650,000 to 700,000 distinct CDR3 sequences, around 32% of which are singletons. The data derive from a study of blood T cells in healthy people across ages. This CDR3 spans 14 amino acids. Germline V gene lookup returns CDR1 DFQATT and CDR2 SNEGSKA (reference sequence). V was cut by 5 bases and J by 5 bases, with 16 bases left in between.

This sequence was found in a woman over 75 in good health. Input material: blood. V is TRBV20-1 and J is TRBJ2-1; D may be TRBD1 or TRBD2 (6 bases each). CDR3 nucleotide sequence: TGCAGTGCTGGAGGGGGTGAGGCCAACAATGAGCAGTTCTTC. The encoded protein is CSAGGGEANNEQFF.